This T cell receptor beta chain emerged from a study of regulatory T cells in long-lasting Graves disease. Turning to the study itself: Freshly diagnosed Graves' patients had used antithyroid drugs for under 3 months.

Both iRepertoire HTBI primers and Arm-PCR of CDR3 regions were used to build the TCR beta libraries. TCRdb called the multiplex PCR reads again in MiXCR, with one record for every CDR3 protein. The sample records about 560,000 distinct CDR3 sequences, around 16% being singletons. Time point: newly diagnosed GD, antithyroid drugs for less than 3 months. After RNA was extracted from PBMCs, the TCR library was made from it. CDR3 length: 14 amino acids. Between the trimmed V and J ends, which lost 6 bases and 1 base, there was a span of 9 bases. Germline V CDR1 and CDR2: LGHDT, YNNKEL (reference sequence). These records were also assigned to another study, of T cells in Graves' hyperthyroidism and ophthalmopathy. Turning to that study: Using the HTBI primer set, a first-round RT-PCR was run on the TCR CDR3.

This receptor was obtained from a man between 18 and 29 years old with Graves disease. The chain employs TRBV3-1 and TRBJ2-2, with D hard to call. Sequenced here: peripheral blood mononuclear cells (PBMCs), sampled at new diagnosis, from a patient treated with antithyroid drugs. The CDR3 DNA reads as TGTGCCAGCAGTTACCGAGGGAACACCGGGGAGCTGTTTTTT. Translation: CASSYRGNTGELFF.